A selection of T cell receptor beta chains follows, all from one sample in a study of blood T cell repertoires in COVID-19. Assay: immunoSEQ multiplex PCR; the TCRdb copy retains only in-frame clones and omits some. Of some 180,000 clones detected, around 84% appear once; the ten largest clones hold under 4%. Sequencing used PBMCs or T cells enriched from blood (not recorded which). These receptors came from a woman younger than 45 who had been exposed to COVID-19. CDR3s include the opening cysteine and the closing phenylalanine or tryptophan. The D gene is left open where the match is weak. For some rows the clone size is stated as once, few or many, or as a class when expanded; others skip it.

cdr3_nt	cdr3_aa	v_call	clone_size	d_call	j_call
TGTGCCAGCAGTTACCAACAGGATAACACTGAAGCTTTCTTT	CASSYQQDNTEAFF	TRBV6-2/TRBV6-3	few	.	TRBJ1-1
TGTGCCAGCAGCTGGGGGACAGGGGGCAACGAGCAGTACTTC	CASSWGTGGNEQYF	TRBV9	.	TRBD1	TRBJ2-7
TGTGCCAGCAGCTTAGCTGGGGTAGCGGACAATCAGCCCCAGCATTTT	CASSLAGVADNQPQHF	TRBV11-2	.	.	TRBJ1-5
TGTGCCAGCGGGTTCGGATTCAGGGGGCCTTATCAGCCCCAGCATTTT	CASGFGFRGPYQPQHF	TRBV5-8	.	TRBD1	TRBJ1-5
TGTGCCAGCAGCCCTCCGGGACTAGCGGGGCCCACGCGGCGGGGTAATGAGCAGTTCTTC	CASSPPGLAGPTRRGNEQFF	TRBV7-6	.	TRBD2	TRBJ2-1
TGTGCCAGCAGCTTAGCCCAGGTGGGCTACGAGCAGTACTTC	CASSLAQVGYEQYF	TRBV7-2	few	.	TRBJ2-7
TGTGCCAGCAGCGAGGCAGGGCTAACCTACGAGCAGTACTTC	CASSEAGLTYEQYF	TRBV9	.	.	TRBJ2-7
TGCGCCAGCAGTCCTTCGGGGGGCCTTTATAAGTACCAAGAGACCCAGTACTTC	CASSPSGGLYKYQETQYF	TRBV4-3	.	.	TRBJ2-5
TGTGCCAGCAGCCCGGGGGTTCGTAATTCACCCCTCCACTTT	CASSPGVRNSPLHF	TRBV3-1/TRBV3-2	few	.	TRBJ1-6
TGTGCCAGCACCCAGGTGGACATAGAGACCCAGTACTTC	CASTQVDIETQYF	TRBV6-6	.	.	TRBJ2-5
TGTGCCAGCAGCCCCCTCGGCGGCTCTGGAAACACCATATATTTT	CASSPLGGSGNTIYF	TRBV9	.	.	TRBJ1-3
TGCGCCAGCAGCCAGGGACAGGGGGCTACTGAAGCTTTCTTT	CASSQGQGATEAFF	TRBV4-1	.	TRBD1	TRBJ1-1
TGTGCCAGCAGCCCTGGAGGCGGGGTTGCAGAGACCCAGTACTTC	CASSPGGGVAETQYF	TRBV5-4	.	.	TRBJ2-5
TGTGCCAGCAGCCAAGGATTTCAGGGTTATGGCTACACCTTC	CASSQGFQGYGYTF	TRBV14	.	.	TRBJ1-2
TGTGCCAGCAGCCCCCGGACTAGCGGGGGGGCAGGGACCCAGTACTTC	CASSPRTSGGAGTQYF	TRBV7-9	.	TRBD2	TRBJ2-5
TGTGCCAGCAGTGACCCTGACAGGGCTGGAAACACCATATATTTT	CASSDPDRAGNTIYF	TRBV6-1	.	TRBD1	TRBJ1-3
TGTGCCAGCAGTGAGTCGGTAGCGGGGGGCTACGAGCAGTACTTC	CASSESVAGGYEQYF	TRBV6-4	.	TRBD2	TRBJ2-7
TGTGCCATCAGCCCCGCGGGGACGTCTGGAAACACCATATATTTT	CAISPAGTSGNTIYF	TRBV10-3	.	.	TRBJ1-3
TGTGCCAGCAGCCAAGGGGCGGGGGGAGATCGGACCCAGTACTTC	CASSQGAGGDRTQYF	TRBV3-1/TRBV3-2	few	TRBD2	TRBJ2-5
TGTGCCAGCAGCTCGTACTACGAGCAGTACTTC	CASSSYYEQYF	TRBV11-2	.	.	TRBJ2-7
TGTGCCAGCAGCGTAAGGGGGGGGCGCACAGATACGCAGTATTTT	CASSVRGGRTDTQYF	TRBV9	.	.	TRBJ2-3
TGTGCCAGCAGCTTGGTTCCAGGGGCCCAGCCCCAGCATTTT	CASSLVPGAQPQHF	TRBV5-5	.	.	TRBJ1-5
TGTGCCAGCAGCCAGCTCCTAGGTTTCCCCACCGGGGAGCTGTTTTTT	CASSQLLGFPTGELFF	TRBV3-1/TRBV3-2	.	.	TRBJ2-2
TGTGCCAGCAGCTTAGGGGGTTCGAATGAAAAACTGTTTTTT	CASSLGGSNEKLFF	TRBV5-8	.	.	TRBJ1-4